A single sample is the source of the 3 T cell receptor beta chains below, sequenced in a study of T cells in Graves' hyperthyroidism and ophthalmopathy. RNA transcripts served as the template for amplifying TCR beta CDR3 regions. Initially, a first-round RT-PCR of the TCR CDR3 employed the HTBI primer set. TCRdb re-called the multiplex PCR reads through MiXCR, storing one row per CDR3 protein. The sample includes 250,000 to 300,000 distinct CDR3 sequences, over 12% of them seen just once. The sequenced material came from blood. The source is a woman in her 50s with Graves' hyperthyroidism that later progressed to Graves' ophthalmopathy.

The table lists this clonotype with many counts. The chain joins TRBV28 to TRBJ2-7, with D perhaps assigned TRBD1 or TRBD2 (5 bases each). The CDR3 is 13 residues long. Trimming shortened V by 3 bases and J by 5 bases, and 11 bases separated the two germline ends. Looked up from germline, CDR1 is MDHEN and CDR2 is SYDVKM. In DNA form, the CDR3 reads TGTGCCAGCAGTTTTCCAGGGAGCCACGAGCAGTACTTC. It is translated as CASSFPGSHEQYF.

The table lists this clonotype with many counts. The V call is TRBV5-1, the J call TRBJ2-3, with D possibly matching TRBD2 (6 bases). This CDR3 region has 14 residues. Germline assignment: CDR1 SGHRS and CDR2 YFSETQ. V was cut by 10 bases and J by 6 bases, with 21 bases left in between. CDR3 amino acids: CASAVLAGQDTQYF. CDR3 DNA: TGCGCCTCAGCAGTGTTGGCGGGGCAGGATACGCAGTATTTT.

This clonotype was detected many times. The chain is built from TRBV28 and TRBJ2-5, with 9 bases lining up with TRBD1. The ends lost 5 bases at V and 5 bases at J; junction bases unmatched: 6. This CDR3 spans 14 amino acids. Germline V lookup: CDR1 MDHEN, CDR2 SYDVKM. The CDR3 here is CASSQTGGRETQYF. The CDR3 DNA reads TGTGCCAGCAGTCAGACAGGGGGAAGGGAGACCCAGTACTTC.